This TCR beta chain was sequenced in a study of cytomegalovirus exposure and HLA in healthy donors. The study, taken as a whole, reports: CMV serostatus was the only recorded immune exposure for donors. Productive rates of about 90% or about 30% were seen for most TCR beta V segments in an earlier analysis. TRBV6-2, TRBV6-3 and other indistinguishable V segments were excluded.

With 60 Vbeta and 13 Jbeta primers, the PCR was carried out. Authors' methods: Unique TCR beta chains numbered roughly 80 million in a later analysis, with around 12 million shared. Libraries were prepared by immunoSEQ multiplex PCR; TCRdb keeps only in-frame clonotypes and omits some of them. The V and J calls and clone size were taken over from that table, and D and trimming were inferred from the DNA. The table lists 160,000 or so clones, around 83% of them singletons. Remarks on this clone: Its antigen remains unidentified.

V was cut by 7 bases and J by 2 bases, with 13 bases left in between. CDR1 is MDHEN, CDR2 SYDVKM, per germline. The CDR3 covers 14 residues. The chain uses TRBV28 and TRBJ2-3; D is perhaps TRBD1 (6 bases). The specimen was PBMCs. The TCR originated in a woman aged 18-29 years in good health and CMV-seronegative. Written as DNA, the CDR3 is TGTGCCAGCATCACAGGGAGTGACACAGATACGCAGTATTTT. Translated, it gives CASITGSDTDTQYF.